This T cell receptor beta chain is drawn from a study of blood T cell repertoires in COVID-19. About the research overall: The United States, Italy and Spain provided the acute and convalescent COVID-19 samples. T cells, B-cell-depleted T cells, or PBMCs supplied cDNA or gDNA.

Authors' methods: Amplification with reference gene primers provided the estimates of nucleated cell counts. Only in-frame clones appear in the TCRdb table, and some are missing; sequencing was by immunoSEQ multiplex PCR. The V and J calls and the clone size are those of that table, but D and trimming were determined from the DNA. The data show approximately 110,000 clones, roughly 84% seen once. Germline values: CDR1 SGHRS, CDR2 YFSETQ. V lost 6 bases and J 4 bases, leaving 16 bases between the germline ends. The CDR3 has 14 amino acids. This clonotype was obtained from a woman between 50 and 59 years old with acute or convalescent COVID-19. The sample was peripheral blood. The chain is built from TRBV5-1 and TRBJ1-1; D gene uncertain. CDR3 DNA sequence: TGCGCCAGCACCGCGTCGGGTTCTGGCACTGAAGCTTTCTTT. This translates into CASTASGSGTEAFF.